A selection of T cell receptor beta chains follows, all from one sample in a study of T-cell reconstitution after alpha-beta-depleted transplantation in children. TCRdb used MiXCR to reprocess the PCR reads, holding one entry per CDR3 protein. The repertoire has 500,000 to 600,000 distinct CDR3 sequences, over 25% of them found once; the top ten carry just over 35%. Specimen: PBMCs, collected before TCRalphabeta/CD19-depleted stem cell transplant. The origin of the receptors is a boy less than two years old with Wiskott-Aldrich syndrome, due to receive a stem cell transplant. Both conserved end residues are part of each CDR3. D genes are given only for firm matches. Size tells how often a clone was seen (once, few, many) or the class of an expanded clone, and some rows leave it out.

clone size: NA
CDR3 length: 13
D gene: NA
J gene: TRBJ2-1
V gene: TRBV18
CDR3 protein: CASSPRFNNEQFF
CDR3 DNA: TGTGCCAGCTCACCACGGTTTAACAATGAGCAGTTCTTC

clone size: NA
CDR3 length: 16
D gene: NA
J gene: TRBJ1-1
V gene: TRBV7-9
CDR3 protein: CASSLARQLKNTEAFF
CDR3 DNA: TGTGCCAGCAGCTTAGCGCGTCAGTTAAAGAACACTGAAGCTTTCTTT

clone size: few
CDR3 length: 15
D gene: TRBD1
J gene: TRBJ1-1
V gene: TRBV28
CDR3 protein: CASRPFGQGNTEAFF
CDR3 DNA: TGTGCCAGCAGACCATTTGGACAGGGGAACACTGAAGCTTTCTTT

clone size: few
CDR3 length: 16
D gene: TRBD1
J gene: TRBJ1-6
V gene: TRBV6-1
CDR3 protein: CASRRTGRIYNSPLHF
CDR3 DNA: TGTGCCAGCAGACGGACAGGGAGGATCTATAATTCACCCCTCCACTTT

clone size: NA
CDR3 length: 18
D gene: TRBD2
J gene: TRBJ2-5
V gene: TRBV7-7
CDR3 protein: CASSMRLAGGPVQETQYF
CDR3 DNA: TGTGCCAGCAGCATGCGACTAGCGGGAGGGCCTGTCCAAGAGACCCAGTACTTC

clone size: few
CDR3 length: 13
D gene: NA
J gene: TRBJ2-2
V gene: TRBV20-1
CDR3 protein: CSARAGWTGELFF
CDR3 DNA: TGCAGTGCTAGAGCGGGTTGGACCGGGGAGCTGTTTTTT

clone size: NA
CDR3 length: 15
D gene: TRBD2
J gene: TRBJ2-2
V gene: TRBV20-1
CDR3 protein: CSAPSGIANTGELFF
CDR3 DNA: TGCAGTGCCCCAAGCGGGATAGCGAACACCGGGGAGCTGTTTTTT

clone size: NA
CDR3 length: 14
D gene: TRBD1
J gene: TRBJ2-3
V gene: TRBV29-1
CDR3 protein: CSVRQGLGTDTQYF
CDR3 DNA: TGCAGCGTGAGACAGGGGCTGGGCACAGATACGCAGTATTTT

clone size: many
CDR3 length: 16
D gene: NA
J gene: TRBJ1-5
V gene: TRBV27
CDR3 protein: CASSPGTTLSNQPQHF
CDR3 DNA: TGTGCCAGCAGCCCCGGGACAACGTTAAGCAATCAGCCCCAGCATTTT

clone size: NA
CDR3 length: 14
D gene: NA
J gene: TRBJ1-4
V gene: TRBV10-3
CDR3 protein: CAISEGTNNEKLFF
CDR3 DNA: TGTGCCATCAGTGAGGGTACAAACAATGAAAAACTGTTTTTT

clone size: NA
CDR3 length: 13
D gene: NA
J gene: TRBJ1-2
V gene: TRBV7-2
CDR3 protein: CASSLAAEWGYTF
CDR3 DNA: TGTGCCAGCAGCTTAGCGGCAGAATGGGGCTACACCTTC

clone size: NA
CDR3 length: 16
D gene: NA
J gene: TRBJ2-7
V gene: TRBV7-8
CDR3 protein: CASSFFRRTASYEQYF
CDR3 DNA: TGTGCCAGCAGCTTCTTCCGCCGGACAGCCTCCTACGAGCAGTACTTC

clone size: few
CDR3 length: 13
D gene: NA
J gene: TRBJ2-1
V gene: TRBV5-1
CDR3 protein: CASRDSPYNEQFF
CDR3 DNA: TGCGCCAGCAGGGACTCTCCCTACAATGAGCAGTTCTTC

clone size: NA
CDR3 length: 15
D gene: NA
J gene: TRBJ2-3
V gene: TRBV14
CDR3 protein: CASSQNRVIADTQYF
CDR3 DNA: TGTGCCAGCAGCCAAAACAGGGTAATCGCAGATACGCAGTATTTT

clone size: few
CDR3 length: 13
D gene: TRBD2
J gene: TRBJ2-2
V gene: TRBV7-6
CDR3 protein: CASSLPTSRELFF
CDR3 DNA: TGTGCCAGCAGCTTACCGACTAGCAGGGAGCTGTTTTTT

clone size: few
CDR3 length: 15
D gene: NA
J gene: TRBJ2-5
V gene: TRBV20-1
CDR3 protein: CSARDRRGYQETQYF
CDR3 DNA: TGCAGTGCGCGAGACAGGCGGGGGTACCAAGAGACCCAGTACTTC

clone size: once
CDR3 length: 16
D gene: NA
J gene: TRBJ2-7
V gene: TRBV5-1
CDR3 protein: CASSWVEGLSSYEQYF
CDR3 DNA: TGCGCCAGCAGCTGGGTGGAGGGTCTTAGCTCCTACGAGCAGTACTTC

clone size: once
CDR3 length: 14
D gene: NA
J gene: TRBJ2-7
V gene: TRBV5-1
CDR3 protein: CASSSEALGYEQYF
CDR3 DNA: TGCGCCAGCAGCTCTGAGGCCCTTGGCTACGAGCAGTACTTC

clone size: NA
CDR3 length: 15
D gene: TRBD2
J gene: TRBJ2-5
V gene: TRBV5-1
CDR3 protein: CASSVLAGLGETQYF
CDR3 DNA: TGCGCCAGCAGCGTACTAGCGGGCTTGGGAGAGACCCAGTACTTC

clone size: NA
CDR3 length: 14
D gene: TRBD1
J gene: TRBJ2-3
V gene: TRBV9
CDR3 protein: CASSVRGRTDTQYF
CDR3 DNA: TGTGCCAGCAGCGTCAGGGGGAGAACAGATACGCAGTATTTT

clone size: NA
CDR3 length: 14
D gene: TRBD1
J gene: TRBJ2-7
V gene: TRBV7-9
CDR3 protein: CASSLGTGLDEQYF
CDR3 DNA: TGTGCCAGCAGCTTGGGGACAGGTCTCGACGAGCAGTACTTC

clone size: few
CDR3 length: 17
D gene: NA
J gene: TRBJ2-6
V gene: TRBV5-6
CDR3 protein: CASSLDLSASGANVLTF
CDR3 DNA: TGTGCCAGCAGCTTGGATTTGTCTGCGTCTGGGGCCAACGTCCTGACTTTC

clone size: NA
CDR3 length: 17
D gene: NA
J gene: TRBJ1-1
V gene: TRBV5-6
CDR3 protein: CASSLLRESSMNTEAFF
CDR3 DNA: TGTGCCAGCAGCTTGTTGCGGGAAAGCTCCATGAACACTGAAGCTTTCTTT

clone size: NA
CDR3 length: 17
D gene: TRBD2
J gene: TRBJ2-1
V gene: TRBV10-3
CDR3 protein: CAIRPSTSGPTYNEQFF
CDR3 DNA: TGTGCCATCAGACCTTCGACTAGCGGGCCTACCTACAATGAGCAGTTCTTC

clone size: NA
CDR3 length: 16
D gene: TRBD2
J gene: TRBJ2-1
V gene: TRBV28
CDR3 protein: CASSALAGIRSNEQFF
CDR3 DNA: TGTGCCAGCAGTGCCCTAGCGGGAATTCGTTCCAATGAGCAGTTCTTC

clone size: NA
CDR3 length: 17
D gene: NA
J gene: TRBJ1-6
V gene: TRBV7-9
CDR3 protein: CASSLRPVGSGNSPLHF
CDR3 DNA: TGTGCCAGCAGCTTGAGGCCAGTAGGATCAGGCAATTCACCCCTCCACTTT

clone size: NA
CDR3 length: 17
D gene: TRBD2
J gene: TRBJ2-1
V gene: TRBV12-3/TRBV12-4
CDR3 protein: CASKDGLAGGPYNEQFF
CDR3 DNA: TGTGCCAGCAAGGATGGGTTAGCGGGAGGGCCCTACAATGAGCAGTTCTTC

clone size: NA
CDR3 length: 17
D gene: NA
J gene: TRBJ2-1
V gene: TRBV5-1
CDR3 protein: CASSSLGQARSYNEQFF
CDR3 DNA: TGCGCCAGCAGCTCCCTGGGACAAGCTCGCTCCTACAATGAGCAGTTCTTC

clone size: few
CDR3 length: 17
D gene: TRBD2
J gene: TRBJ2-2
V gene: TRBV5-1
CDR3 protein: CASTQTGTSGNTGELFF
CDR3 DNA: TGCGCCAGCACTCAAACCGGGACTAGCGGGAACACCGGGGAGCTGTTTTTT

clone size: few
CDR3 length: 11
D gene: NA
J gene: TRBJ1-1
V gene: TRBV20-1
CDR3 protein: CSAPLTAQAFF
CDR3 DNA: TGCAGTGCCCCCCTGACTGCCCAAGCTTTCTTT

clone size: NA
CDR3 length: 13
D gene: NA
J gene: TRBJ2-5
V gene: TRBV24-1
CDR3 protein: CATSDGQKETQYF
CDR3 DNA: TGTGCCACCAGTGATGGACAAAAAGAGACCCAGTACTTC

clone size: NA
CDR3 length: 15
D gene: NA
J gene: TRBJ2-5
V gene: TRBV27
CDR3 protein: CASSLSMGGRETQYF
CDR3 DNA: TGTGCCAGCAGTTTATCGATGGGGGGCAGGGAGACCCAGTACTTC

clone size: few
CDR3 length: 15
D gene: NA
J gene: TRBJ2-2
V gene: TRBV7-2
CDR3 protein: CASSRQDGDTGELFF
CDR3 DNA: TGTGCCAGCAGCCGGCAGGACGGGGACACCGGGGAGCTGTTTTTT

clone size: few
CDR3 length: 16
D gene: NA
J gene: TRBJ1-2
V gene: TRBV4-1
CDR3 protein: CASSQELFAAIYGYTF
CDR3 DNA: TGCGCCAGCAGCCAAGAACTGTTCGCAGCGATCTATGGCTACACCTTC

clone size: few
CDR3 length: 16
D gene: TRBD2
J gene: TRBJ2-5
V gene: TRBV7-9
CDR3 protein: CASSPGLAGFQETQYF
CDR3 DNA: TGTGCCAGCAGCCCCGGACTAGCGGGTTTCCAAGAGACCCAGTACTTC

clone size: few
CDR3 length: 15
D gene: NA
J gene: TRBJ2-1
V gene: TRBV7-2
CDR3 protein: CASSFWAYQGNEQFF
CDR3 DNA: TGTGCCAGCAGCTTTTGGGCTTACCAGGGTAATGAGCAGTTCTTC

clone size: NA
CDR3 length: 13
D gene: NA
J gene: TRBJ1-2
V gene: TRBV30
CDR3 protein: CAWTPDFSYGYTF
CDR3 DNA: TGTGCCTGGACCCCGGACTTTAGCTATGGCTACACCTTC

clone size: NA
CDR3 length: 14
D gene: NA
J gene: TRBJ2-3
V gene: TRBV20-1
CDR3 protein: CSAGQLVSTDTQYF
CDR3 DNA: TGCAGTGCTGGCCAACTAGTCAGCACAGATACGCAGTATTTT

clone size: NA
CDR3 length: 14
D gene: TRBD2
J gene: TRBJ2-1
V gene: TRBV12-3/TRBV12-4
CDR3 protein: CASTLAGIYNEQFF
CDR3 DNA: TGTGCCAGCACCCTAGCGGGCATTTACAATGAGCAGTTCTTC

clone size: NA
CDR3 length: 16
D gene: NA
J gene: TRBJ2-5
V gene: TRBV27
CDR3 protein: CASSPEGLKVGETQYF
CDR3 DNA: TGTGCCAGCAGTCCGGAGGGTCTGAAGGTTGGGGAGACCCAGTACTTC